Following are 18 T cell receptor beta chains from one sample sequenced in a study of metastatic and nonmetastatic thyroid tumors. TCRdb ran MiXCR on the PCR reads. The sample lists about 40,000 clones; 25% to 30% were seen once. Each patient went into thyroid surgery without having received any treatment. The specimen was blood. These receptors all come from a male donor with papillary thyroid cancer or a benign thyroid nodule (not recorded which). Some clones in this sample may be carry-over from other donors' samples.

There are a few counts of this clone. The rearrangement links TRBV28 to TRBJ1-1; no firm D call. This CDR3 contains 12 residues. The V and J ends lost 2 bases and 6 bases respectively, with 7 bases between them. The V gene's germline CDR1 is MDHEN and CDR2 SYDVKM. This CDR3 reads CASSLVLAEAFF. CDR3 DNA: TGTGCCAGCAGTTTAGTTCTGGCTGAAGCTTTCTTT.

The V gene is TRBV11-1, the J gene TRBJ2-1, with 7 bases aligning to TRBD2. V dropped 5 bases and J dropped 8; count of bases not matched to a gene: 12. The CDR3 spans 15 residues. Germline assignment: CDR1 SGHAT and CDR2 FQDESV (reference sequence). As DNA, the CDR3 is TGTGCCAGCAGCGCAGGACTAGACCACATAGATGAGCAGTTCTTC. This gives the protein CASSAGLDHIDEQFF.

About this clone: A junction end diverges from the germline sequence, so it may reflect a read error. The V gene is TRBV30, the J gene TRBJ2-2; D unclear. CDR1 and CDR2 (germline): GTSNPN, SVGIG (reference sequence). The CDR3 is 11 amino acids. The CDR3 reads CSWSPGGELFF. CDR3 bases: TGTTCCTGGAGTCCCGGCGGTGAGCTGTTTTTT.

In this sample, this clone turned up many times. The V and J genes are TRBV5-1 and TRBJ2-1; TRBD2 matches 7 bases. The CDR3 is made up of 16 amino acids. Germline V gene lookup returns CDR1 SGHRS and CDR2 YFSETQ. The J segment lost 3 bases and the V segment lost 0 bases, leaving 6 bases of the junction unmatched. In nucleotides, the CDR3 is TGCGCCAGCAGCTTGGAGGCGGGAGTATTCTACAATGAGCAGTTCTTC. It translates to CASSLEAGVFYNEQFF.

This clone was recorded many times. CDR3 coding DNA: TGTGCCAGCAGCCGACAGGGTCCCCTCCTAACTTTCTTT. It yields the protein CASSRQGPLLTFF. V is TRBV28 and J is TRBJ1-1; 7 bases agree with TRBD1. CDR1 is MDHEN, CDR2 SYDVKM, per germline. This CDR3 is built from 13 residues. V shed 6 bases and J 12 bases; nucleotides not matched to a gene: 13.

The chain is built from TRBV6-9 and TRBJ1-2, with D possibly matching TRBD1 (6 bases). CDR3 length: 17 amino acids. Trimming pared 2 bases from V and 4 bases from J, leaving 20 bases between. CDR1 MNHGY and CDR2 SVAAGI come from the germline V gene. The CDR3 coding sequence is TGTGCCAGCAGTTATACAGCCAAGGGGATAGGGGGCTATGGCTACACCTTC. It specifies CASSYTAKGIGGYGYTF.

This rearrangement joins TRBV5-4 to TRBJ2-7, with TRBD1 identical over 7 bases. CDR1 is SGHNT, CDR2 YYREEE, per germline (reference sequence). J lost 7 bases, V lost 5 bases, and 9 bases had no gene match. The CDR3 consists of 13 residues. CDR3 bases: TGTGCCAGCAGTCAAACAGGGGACCGAGAGCAGTACTTC. Its translation: CASSQTGDREQYF.

Ten or more counts support this clone. V is TRBV27 and J is TRBJ1-1; D is uncertain. Germline V gene sequence: CDR1 MNHEY, CDR2 SMNVEV (reference sequence). Between the trimmed V and J ends, which lost 8 bases and 2 bases, there was a span of 15 bases. The CDR3 is 14 residues long. The CDR3 bases are TGTGCCAGCTCCTTCCGGCAATCCAACACTGAAGCTTTCTTT. Amino acid sequence: CASSFRQSNTEAFF.

Points on this clone: Mismatch with germline at one junction end may stem from a read error. The chain is built from TRBV3-1 and TRBJ2-7; 10 nucleotides agree with TRBD2. Germline CDR1 is LGHDT and CDR2 is YNNKEL (reference sequence). The CDR3 totals 15 residues. CDR3 loop: CASSPGTGSSSGRNF. The CDR3 coding sequence is TGTGCCAGCAGCCCAGGGACCGGATCCTCTAGCGGGAGAAACTTC.

This clone was counted at least ten times. The chain couples TRBV25-1 to TRBJ2-2, with D perhaps matching TRBD2 (6 bases). V was pared by 2 bases and J by 3 bases, with 7 bases between. CDR1 is MGHDK and CDR2 is SYGVNS in the germline V gene. The CDR3 length is 14 residues. The CDR3 nucleotides are TGTGCCAGCAGTGAACAGCGGGACACCGGGGAGCTGTTTTTT. It codes for CASSEQRDTGELFF.

The sample holds many counts of this clone. This chain uses TRBV18 with TRBJ1-2; 7 bases align to TRBD1. Germline V CDR1 and CDR2: KGHSH, LQKENI. This CDR3 comprises 15 residues. The J segment lost 3 bases and the V segment lost 4 bases, leaving 8 bases of the junction unmatched. CDR3 sequence: CASSQYRGEYYGYTF. For the CDR3, the DNA is TGTGCCAGCTCACAGTACAGGGGAGAATACTATGGCTACACCTTC.

The chain has TRBV12-3 or TRBV12-4 and TRBJ1-3; 7 bases map to TRBD1. After removal of 6 bases from V and 7 bases from J, the junction contained 12 bases not matched to a gene. The CDR3 is 15 residues long. Here the CDR3 reads CASRFVRGQRNTIYF. The CDR3 nucleotides read TGTGCCAGCAGGTTCGTTAGGGGGCAAAGGAACACCATATATTTT.

This clone was counted at least ten times. Given the absence of the conserved phenylalanine or tryptophan at the CDR3 end, a read error is likely. No DNA is shown, since the ends of the CDR3 on it are uncertain; the CDR3 is the one TCRdb lists. The chain has TRBV14 and TRBJ1-6. Germline CDR1 SGHDN, CDR2 FVKESK. The CDR3 is 8 amino acids long, termini counted. The CDR3 sequence: CASSQDGY.

This clone was counted at least ten times. The chain is built from TRBV3-1 and TRBJ2-5, with D possibly matching TRBD2 (5 bases). V gave up 0 bases and J gave up 1 base, with 9 bases separating them. Germline V gives CDR1 LGHDT, CDR2 YNNKEL (reference sequence). This CDR3 is 15 amino acids long. This chain's CDR3 is CASSQEEDFQETQYF. CDR3 coding DNA: TGTGCCAGCAGCCAAGAGGAGGATTTCCAAGAGACCCAGTACTTC.

This clone is termed medium-sized. CDR3 DNA: TGTGCCAGCAGTGACCTTGCGGGGGAGCAAGAGACCCAGTACTTC. This codes for CASSDLAGEQETQYF. This chain connects TRBV6-1 to TRBJ2-5; 7 bases match TRBD2. V dropped 3 bases and J dropped 2; count of bases not matched to a gene: 6. The CDR3 consists of 15 residues. The V gene's germline CDR1 is MNHNS and CDR2 SASEGT.

The table lists this clone with many counts. This rearrangement joins TRBV10-1 to TRBJ2-7, with D possibly TRBD1 on 5 matching bases. Trimming took 9 bases from V and 5 from J, leaving 20 bases between them. The CDR3 sequence is 14 residues long. Per the germline V gene, CDR1 is WNHNN and CDR2 is SYGVQD (reference sequence). CDR3 residues: CASKYSRREDEQYF. The CDR3 coding sequence is TGCGCCAGTAAGTACTCCCGCAGGGAAGACGAGCAGTACTTC.

This clone was observed at least ten times. V usage is TRBV20-1 and J usage is TRBJ2-5; D perhaps matches TRBD1 (6 bases). The CDR3 consists of 14 residues. Germline lookup yields CDR1 DFQATT and CDR2 SNEGSKA (reference sequence). V shed 0 bases and J shed 5 bases, with 13 bases lying between them. The CDR3: CSARDVQGLETQYF. The DNA of the CDR3 is TGCAGTGCTAGAGATGTACAGGGCCTGGAGACCCAGTACTTC.

This chain joins TRBV6-2 or TRBV6-3 and TRBJ1-5; no definite D call. With 1 base removed from V and 1 base from J, the gap between germline ends came to 5 bases. CDR3 length: 14 residues. The V gene's germline CDR1 is MNHEY and CDR2 SVGEGT. The CDR3 loop reads CASSYFRSNQPQHF. The CDR3 nucleotides read TGTGCCAGCAGTTACTTTCGGAGCAATCAGCCCCAGCATTTT.